This T cell receptor (beta chain) originates from a study of blood T cell repertoires in COVID-19. Study-wide background: Material from acute and convalescent COVID-19 was sourced from the United States, Italy and Spain. Sample material is recorded as cDNA or gDNA derived from T cells, B-cell-depleted T cells, or PBMCs.

The table lists this clone with a count of one. Authors' methods: How many nucleated cells were present was estimated from reference gene primer amplification. Using immunoSEQ multiplex PCR, the repertoire was profiled, and TCRdb retains in-frame clones only, with some absent. The D gene and trimming were derived from the DNA, and the V and J assignments and clone size from that table. Here the sample spans about 62,000 clones, 76% being singletons. The CDR3 has 15 amino acids. J was trimmed by 4 bases and V by 3 bases; bases with no gene match: 3. The TCR comes from a woman aged 45-60 years with active or convalescent COVID-19. The J gene is TRBJ2-5, the V gene TRBV5-3, with 13 bases lining up with TRBD2. TRBV5-3 is reported as an ORF; its role is uncertain. The sequencing sample was made of peripheral blood. The CDR3 sequence is CARSSGLAGRETQYF. The CDR3 nucleotides are TGTGCCAGAAGCTCGGGACTAGCGGGAAGAGAGACCCAGTACTTC.